Listed below are T cell receptor beta chains from one sample, sequenced in a study of blood T cell repertoires in COVID-19. Some clones are missing from TCRdb's copy, which holds only in-frame ones; the method was immunoSEQ multiplex PCR. Of approximately 150,000 clones in the sample, approximately 80% were seen once. The sample consisted of peripheral blood. These receptor sequences come from a man aged 55 to 70 with active or convalescent COVID-19. Each CDR3 is given with its conserved first and last residue. The order of the fields is clone size, V gene, D gene, J gene, CDR3 protein, CDR3 DNA. D genes are given only for firm matches. Clone size is given for some rows only: seen once, a few or many times, or a class if the clone is expanded.

>.|TRBV27|TRBD1|TRBJ2-4
CASSWTGGNIQYF
TGTGCCAGCAGTTGGACAGGGGGAAACATTCAGTACTTC
>.|TRBV2|.|TRBJ2-1
CASSERQINEQFF
TGTGCCAGCAGTGAAAGACAGATCAATGAGCAGTTCTTC
>.|TRBV6-5|TRBD2|TRBJ2-1
CASSPGTSGTREQFF
TGTGCCAGCAGTCCCGGGACTAGCGGGACCCGGGAGCAGTTCTTC
>.|TRBV28|TRBD1|TRBJ1-6
CATSGGTAHNSPLHF
TGTGCCACCTCAGGAGGGACAGCACATAATTCACCCCTCCACTTT
>.|TRBV5-6|.|TRBJ2-7
CASSILDEQYF
TGTGCCAGCAGCATCTTAGACGAGCAGTACTTC
>.|TRBV9|.|TRBJ1-1
CASSPGWGQGNTEAFF
TGTGCCAGCAGCCCAGGTTGGGGCCAGGGAAACACTGAAGCTTTCTTT
>.|TRBV7-2|.|TRBJ1-2
CASHRGGDYGYTF
TGTGCCAGCCACAGAGGGGGGGACTATGGCTACACCTTC
>.|TRBV27|TRBD1|TRBJ1-1
CASSRTGGGRQAFF
TGTGCCAGCAGTCGAACAGGGGGAGGCCGGCAAGCTTTCTTT
>.|TRBV7-2|TRBD1|TRBJ1-5
CASSRDSDNQPQHF
TGTGCCAGCAGCCGGGACAGTGACAATCAGCCCCAGCATTTT
>once|TRBV29-1|TRBD1|TRBJ2-1
CSGWDSSSYNEQFF
TGCAGCGGGTGGGACAGCAGCTCCTACAATGAGCAGTTCTTC
>.|TRBV25-1|.|TRBJ1-1
CASSEYLRGPNTEAFF
TGTGCCAGCAGTGAATATTTGCGGGGCCCGAACACTGAAGCTTTCTTT
>.|TRBV2|.|TRBJ2-6
CASNSPKGAGGANVLTF
TGTGCCAGCAATTCCCCTAAAGGGGCAGGCGGGGCCAACGTCCTGACTTTC
>.|TRBV29-1|TRBD1|TRBJ1-6
CSVPGQGGSPLHF
TGCAGCGTTCCGGGACAGGGAGGTTCACCCCTCCACTTT
>.|TRBV7-6|TRBD1|TRBJ1-1
CASSLVAGGDTEAFF
TGTGCCAGCAGCTTAGTGGCAGGGGGAGACACTGAAGCTTTCTTT
>.|TRBV10-1|TRBD1|TRBJ1-2
CASSATGTYGYTF
TGCGCCAGCAGTGCGACAGGGACGTATGGCTACACCTTC
>.|TRBV7-9|.|TRBJ2-7
CASSLDLRGEQYF
TGTGCCAGCAGCTTAGATCTCAGGGGCGAGCAGTACTTC
>.|TRBV3-1/TRBV3-2|.|TRBJ1-3
CASSEQGNTIYF
TGTGCCAGCAGCGAGCAAGGAAACACCATATATTTT
>.|TRBV7-6|TRBD1|TRBJ1-5
CASSLADETGEGNQPQHF
TGTGCCAGCAGCTTAGCCGATGAAACAGGGGAAGGGAATCAGCCCCAGCATTTT
>.|TRBV19|TRBD1|TRBJ1-5
CASSMGQGGFQPQHF
TGTGCCAGTAGTATGGGACAGGGAGGTTTTCAGCCCCAGCATTTT
>.|TRBV5-1|.|TRBJ2-3
CASSLVPGSSTDTQYF
TGCGCCAGCAGCTTGGTCCCCGGGTCAAGCACAGATACGCAGTATTTT
>few|TRBV20-1|.|TRBJ1-3
CSASTGRNTIYF
TGCAGTGCTAGTACAGGGAGAAACACCATATATTTT